A selection of T cell receptor beta chains follows, all from one sample in a study of cytomegalovirus exposure and HLA in healthy donors. Clones were read by immunoSEQ multiplex PCR, and TCRdb kept only the in-frame ones, dropping some. This sample yields around 120,000 clones, of which 70% to 80% are seen a single time; roughly 3.6% belongs to the top ten. The sequencing input was PBMCs. These receptors came from a man aged 25-45 years in good health and CMV-seronegative. Each CDR3 is given with its conserved first and last residue. The D gene is left open where the match is weak. Only some rows state a clone size, as once, few, many or a class for expanded clones.

j_call clone_size d_call v_call cdr3_nt cdr3_aa
TRBJ2-3 once TRBD2 TRBV5-1 TGCGCCAGCAGCTTGGCATTTAGCGGGGGGTCCACAGATACGCAGTATTTT CASSLAFSGGSTDTQYF
TRBJ2-5 . TRBD1 TRBV5-8 TGTGCCAGCAGATTAGGGACAGTAGGCGGAGAGACCCAGTACTTC CASRLGTVGGETQYF
TRBJ1-5 . . TRBV5-1 TGCGCCAGCAGACCTGGGGGACAAAACAATCAGCCCCAGCATTTT CASRPGGQNNQPQHF
TRBJ2-6 . TRBD1 TRBV11-1 TGTGCCAGCAGCTTAGTAGGCAGGGGGAGAGGGGCCAACGTCCTGACTTTC CASSLVGRGRGANVLTF
TRBJ1-4 few . TRBV9 TGTGCCAGCAGCGATACACCTCTACGGGGAAATGAAAAACTGTTTTTT CASSDTPLRGNEKLFF
TRBJ2-3 . . TRBV12-5 TGTGCTAGTGGTTTGGGGCAGGTCGGAGATACGCAGTATTTT CASGLGQVGDTQYF
TRBJ1-3 . . TRBV2 TGTGCCAGCAGTGAAACCAGGGCGGGGGGAAACACCATATATTTT CASSETRAGGNTIYF
TRBJ2-7 . TRBD2 TRBV5-5 TGTGCCAGCACGGCTAGCGGCTACGAGCAGTACTTC CASTASGYEQYF
TRBJ2-1 . . TRBV7-2 TGTGCCAGCAGCCTGAGCTCCTACAATGAGCAGTTCTTC CASSLSSYNEQFF
TRBJ2-5 . . TRBV7-9 TGTTCCAGCAGCTTAGGCCGGGAGACCCAGTACTTC CSSSLGRETQYF
TRBJ1-1 . TRBD1 TRBV19 TGTGCCAGTACCTCAACCCCGGGACAGGAGAACACTGAAGCTTTCTTT CASTSTPGQENTEAFF
TRBJ1-3 . TRBD1 TRBV10-1 TGCGCCAGCATCGTCAGGGGGCCTGGAAACACCATATATTTT CASIVRGPGNTIYF
TRBJ1-1 . TRBD1 TRBV28 TGTGCCAGCAGTTCCGGGACAGGGCACTACACTGAAGCTTTCTTT CASSSGTGHYTEAFF
TRBJ2-4 . TRBD2 TRBV5-1 TGCGCCAGCAGCTGGGATGGGGCTAGCGGGACTTTATCAACCAAAAACATTCAGTACTTC CASSWDGASGTLSTKNIQYF
TRBJ2-1 . TRBD2 TRBV5-6 TGTGCCAGCAGCTCTCCGGGACTAGCGGGGGGGCCATCCTACAATGAGCAGTTCTTC CASSSPGLAGGPSYNEQFF
TRBJ1-2 . . TRBV9 TGTGCCAGCAGCGTTGGTCAGGCCTCTCTTGGTGACTACACCTTC CASSVGQASLGDYTF
TRBJ1-1 . TRBD1 TRBV11-2 TGTGCCAGCAGCTTAGATAACAGGGGTTACACTGAAGCTTTCTTT CASSLDNRGYTEAFF
TRBJ1-4 . . TRBV18 TGTGCCAGCTCAGCCATTCAGGGTCCGGCTAATGAAAAACTGTTTTTT CASSAIQGPANEKLFF
TRBJ2-6 . . TRBV9 TGTGCCAGCAGCCCGAGGGGGTTCTCTGGGGCCAACGTCCTGACTTTC CASSPRGFSGANVLTF
TRBJ2-6 . TRBD1 TRBV28 TGTGCCAGCAGCCATCAGTTCGGACAGGCGAGCTCTGGGGCCAACGTCCTGACTTTC CASSHQFGQASSGANVLTF
TRBJ2-7 . . TRBV13 TGTGCCAGCACTGACGGGTACGAGCAGTACTTC CASTDGYEQYF
TRBJ1-5 . . TRBV5-5 TGTGCCAGCGGCCACATCGGGGATACTGTTCAGCCCCAGCATTTT CASGHIGDTVQPQHF
TRBJ2-4 . . TRBV7-2 TGTGCCAGCAGCTTAGCAAGACTAGTCCACATTCAGTACTTC CASSLARLVHIQYF
TRBJ1-1 . . TRBV28 TGTGCCAGCAGTTTTCTGGGGGCTCGGGGGAACACTGAAGCTTTCTTT CASSFLGARGNTEAFF
TRBJ1-1 once TRBD1 TRBV10-3 TGTGCCATCAGTGAGTCGGGACAGGGGAAAACTGAAGCTTTCTTT CAISESGQGKTEAFF
TRBJ2-7 few TRBD2 TRBV5-8 TGTGCCAGCAGCTTACGACTAGCGGGAGTGCATAACGAGCAGTACTTC CASSLRLAGVHNEQYF
TRBJ2-7 . TRBD1 TRBV9 TGTGCCAGCCAAGGACAGGGGGCTCGTGAGCAGTACTTC CASQGQGAREQYF
TRBJ2-7 few TRBD1 TRBV2 TGTGCCAGCAGTGATCGAGGGAACCTAGGACAGGCCGCCTACGAGCAGTACTTC CASSDRGNLGQAAYEQYF
TRBJ2-7 . . TRBV15 TGTGCCACCAGCAGAGCTCTAGCTGTCTACGAGCAGTACTTC CATSRALAVYEQYF
TRBJ2-6 . . TRBV19 TGTGCCACCAGCCAGGGGTCTGGGGCCAACGTCCTGACTTTC CATSQGSGANVLTF
TRBJ2-1 . TRBD1 TRBV6-5 TGTGCCAGCAGTTCCCATCGGGACAGACCCTTCAATGAGCAGTTCTTC CASSSHRDRPFNEQFF
TRBJ2-5 . TRBD1 TRBV6-5 TGTGCCAGCATGATAGCCGGGACAGGGTCACGGGAGCAGTACTTC CASMIAGTGSREQYF
TRBJ1-2 once . TRBV5-4 TGTGCCAGCAGCGTCGGAGAAGAGTATGGCTACACCTTC CASSVGEEYGYTF
TRBJ2-7 few TRBD1 TRBV11-1 TGTGCCAGCAGGCCGGGACAGGGGTGGGAGCAGTACTTC CASRPGQGWEQYF
TRBJ2-7 . TRBD1 TRBV27 TGTGCCAGCAGCTGGACAGGGGGCAGGAACGAGCAGTACTTC CASSWTGGRNEQYF
TRBJ2-5 . TRBD1 TRBV18 TGTGCCAGCTCACCACCGGGACAGTACCAAGAGACCCAGTACTTC CASSPPGQYQETQYF